A selection of T cell receptor beta chains follows, all from one sample in a study of molecular identifiers for immune sequencing clone quantification. Each CDR3 protein is one row after TCRdb ran MiXCR on the PCR reads. The data hold some 680,000 distinct CDR3 sequences, with less than 30% observed a single time. Sequenced sample: naive CD8+ T cells from blood, with Jurkat cell RNA spiked in. The receptors stem from a human donor in good health. Some libraries in this study had Jurkat cell RNA spiked in. Both conserved end residues are part of each CDR3. The D gene is left open where the match is weak. A clone size is listed for some rows: how often the clone was seen (once, few, many), or a class if it is expanded.

d_call clone_size j_call v_call cdr3_nt cdr3_aa
. . TRBJ2-1 TRBV12-3/TRBV12-4 TGTGCCAGCAGTTTAGGCCGATCCTACAATGAGCACTTCTTC CASSLGRSYNEHFF
. . TRBJ2-7 TRBV13 TGTGCCAGCAGCTCAACCGAGGGACTCTCAACCCCCTACGAGCAGTACTTC CASSSTEGLSTPYEQYF
TRBD1 many TRBJ2-5 TRBV10-3 TGTGCCATCAACCCGGGACAGGGACTAGAGACCCAGTACTTC CAINPGQGLETQYF
TRBD2 . TRBJ2-1 TRBV27 TGTGCCAGCAGTCCCGGGACTAGCGGGATAAATGAGCAGTTCTTC CASSPGTSGINEQFF
. . TRBJ1-3 TRBV7-6 TGTGCCAGCAGCTCACCAACAGGGTTGGGAAACACCATATATTTT CASSSPTGLGNTIYF
. many TRBJ1-3 TRBV25-1 TGTGCCAGCAGTGAATACGAGGGCCCTGGAAACACCATATATTTT CASSEYEGPGNTIYF
. . TRBJ2-5 TRBV12-3/TRBV12-4 . CASSFGQGAGETQCF
. many TRBJ2-3 TRBV7-6 TGTGCCAGCAGCTTAGCGGTGGGGACAGATACGCAGTATTTT CASSLAVGTDTQYF
TRBD2 many TRBJ2-3 TRBV4-3 TGCGCCAGCAGCCAAGATCTCGCGGGAGGGCTGGCAGATACGCAGTATTTT CASSQDLAGGLADTQYF
. many TRBJ2-7 TRBV29-1 TGCAGCGTTGAGAATCCCGGGACGGAGAACTACGAGCAGTACTTC CSVENPGTENYEQYF
. . TRBJ2-1 TRBV12-5 TGTGCTAGTGGCTTGGGTTCTCTGGGGGACTATGAGCAGTTCTTC CASGLGSLGDYEQFF
. . TRBJ1-4 TRBV6-2/TRBV6-3 TGTGCCAGCAGTTACCTCGACGGCGGAGGAAATGAAAAACTGTTTTTT CASSYLDGGGNEKLFF
. many TRBJ2-5 TRBV7-2 TGTGCCAGCAGCTCGACGGACTTAGAAGAGACCCAGTACTTC CASSSTDLEETQYF
TRBD2 . TRBJ2-7 TRBV19 TGTGCCACTAAACAGGGACTAGCGTACTCCTACGAGCAGTACTTC CATKQGLAYSYEQYF
. . TRBJ2-2 TRBV2 TGTGCCAGCAGTGATTCGGGGGCCCTGAACACCGGGGAGCTGTTTTTT CASSDSGALNTGELFF
. . TRBJ1-1 TRBV28 TGTGCCAGCAGTTCCTCCCTGATCCTTACAGGGAACACTGAAGCTTTCTTT CASSSSLILTGNTEAFF
. . TRBJ2-7 TRBV4-1 TGCGCCAGCAGCCAAGGTCCTACGCCCTCCTACGAGCAGTACTTC CASSQGPTPSYEQYF
TRBD1 . TRBJ2-7 TRBV19 TGTGCCAGTACTGGGACAGGGGATTCCTACGAGCAGTACTTC CASTGTGDSYEQYF
TRBD2 . TRBJ2-1 TRBV6-2/TRBV6-3 TGTGCCAGCACCGTACGAAGCGGGGGGGCCTACAATGAGCAGTTCTTC CASTVRSGGAYNEQFF
. . TRBJ2-7 TRBV30 TGTGCCGAACAGGGCGGAGCTGGCTACGAGCAGTGCTTC CAEQGGAGYEQCF
TRBD1 . TRBJ1-1 TRBV27 TGTGCCAGCAGTTCTGATCAGGGGGCATCTGAAGCTTTCTTT CASSSDQGASEAFF